This T cell receptor beta chain was profiled in a study of CD8+CD57+ T cells in acquired aplastic anemia. Trimming took off 0 bases at V and 5 bases at J, with 9 bases between the two ends. Germline V gene data show CDR1 as DFQATT and CDR2 as SNEGSKA (reference sequence). The CDR3 spans 13 residues. This clonotype occurred many times. Profiling of TCR beta VDJ combinations and CDR3 sequences used genomic DNA as template. From the reads, TCRdb called clonotypes with MiXCR, one entry per CDR3 protein. Of roughly 81,000 distinct CDR3 sequences listed, around 44% were seen once; the top ten hold 65% to 70%.

The chain links TRBV20-1 to TRBJ2-3; either TRBD1 or TRBD2 may supply D (5 bases each). The receptor's source is a human donor in good health, serving as a control. Sequencing was done on a sample of sorted CD4+, CD8+, or CD8+CD57+ T cells (not recorded which) from PBMCs. CDR3 region: CSARDMGVDTQYF. Written as DNA, the CDR3 is TGCAGTGCTAGAGATATGGGGGTAGATACGCAGTATTTT.